The 9 T cell receptor beta chains given below trace back to one sample, sequenced in a study of cytomegalovirus exposure and HLA in healthy donors. PCR amplification relied on 60 Vbeta primers (plus 13 Jbeta primers). Profiling relied on immunoSEQ multiplex PCR, and the TCRdb table lists in-frame clones only, not all of them. The table has roughly 160,000 clones, approximately 75% seen once. The specimen was PBMCs. The receptors were gathered from a girl between 5 and 17 years old in good health and CMV-seronegative.

This chain uses TRBV14 with TRBJ2-7, with D perhaps matching TRBD1 (6 bases). The V gene's germline CDR1 is SGHDN and CDR2 FVKESK. The CDR3 totals 13 residues. Trimming pared 4 bases from V and 2 bases from J, leaving 9 bases between. CDR3 in DNA: TGTGCCAGCAGCCCGGGGACAACCTACGAGCAGTACTTC. The encoded protein is CASSPGTTYEQYF. The entire variable domain, with the rest obtained from reference TRBV14 and TRBJ2-7, is as follows: EAGVTQFPSHSVIEKGQTVTLRCDPISGHDNLYWYRRVMGKEIKFLLHFVKESKQDESGMPNNRFLAERTGGTYSTLKVQPAELEDSGVYFCASSPGTTYEQYFGPGTRLTVT.

The table lists this clone with a few counts. The V gene is TRBV5-4, the J gene TRBJ2-5, with a possible D match to TRBD1 (8 bases). The CDR3 length is 16 residues. V dropped 4 bases and J dropped 4 bases, with 20 bases sitting between them. From germline, CDR1 is SGHNT and CDR2 YYREEE (reference sequence). The CDR3 coding sequence is TGTGCCAGCAGCCTGGGGGGGACAGGCGGAGGAGAGACCCAGTACTTC. Translation gives CASSLGGTGGGETQYF. Full variable domain (missing parts from reference TRBV5-4 and TRBJ2-5): ETGVTQSPTHLIKTRGQQVTLRCSSQSGHNTVSWYQQALGQGPQFIFQYYREEENGRGNFPPRFSGLQFPNYSSELNVNALELDDSALYLCASSLGGTGGGETQYFGPGTRLLVL.

This clone was found a few times. The chain employs TRBV5-1 and TRBJ1-4, with D possibly TRBD1 on 6 matching bases. The CDR3 length is 15 residues. The V end was cut by 0 bases, the J end by 8 bases, with 14 bases between. Germline assignment: CDR1 SGHRS and CDR2 YFSETQ. The CDR3 nucleotides are TGCGCCAGCAGCTTGGTTGCGGGGGCTGAAGAAAAACTGTTTTTT. This sequence encodes CASSLVAGAEEKLFF.

The rearrangement uses TRBV7-9 and TRBJ2-7, with a weak D call TRBD1 (5 bases). Trimming removed 1 base from V and 3 bases from J, with 19 bases in between. The CDR3 runs to 17 residues. The V gene's germline CDR1 is SEHNR and CDR2 FQNEAQ (reference sequence). The CDR3 DNA reads TGTGCCAGCAGCTTAGGGGGCCGGGCTTCCGACCTCTACGAGCAGTACTTC. This codes for CASSLGGRASDLYEQYF.

The V and J genes are TRBV19 and TRBJ1-2; TRBD1 matches at 10 bases. The CDR3 totals 15 residues. With 5 bases clipped from V and 4 bases from J, the junction kept 7 bases outside the gene matches. Germline V gives CDR1 LNHDA, CDR2 SQIVND (reference sequence). The CDR3 loop is CASSPDRGRAYGYTF. The DNA of the CDR3 is TGTGCCAGTAGTCCTGACAGGGGGCGAGCCTATGGCTACACCTTC.

This clone occurred once. The chain is built from TRBV23-1 and TRBJ1-5; 7 bases map to TRBD1. TRBV23-1 is an ORF, with its function uncertain. This CDR3 contains 15 residues. V dropped 4 bases and J dropped 1; count of bases not matched to a gene: 4. The CDR3: CASSPAGQSNQPQHF. CDR3 DNA: TGCGCCAGCAGTCCGGCGGGACAGAGCAATCAGCCCCAGCATTTT.

This clone was observed a single time. The chain recombines TRBV27 with TRBJ2-3; 7 bases fit TRBD2. Unmatched junction bases numbered 17, after V lost 6 bases and J lost 5 bases. This CDR3 region has 17 residues. Germline V lookup: CDR1 MNHEY, CDR2 SMNVEV (reference sequence). As DNA, the CDR3 is TGTGCCAGCAGCTGGGGGGATTCGAGGGAGGGCCTAGATACGCAGTATTTT. It encodes CASSWGDSREGLDTQYF.

The chain couples TRBV11-2 to TRBJ2-7; TRBD1 is a possible D gene (5 bases). CDR1 and CDR2 (germline): SGHAT, FQNNGV. V dropped 3 bases and J dropped 9 bases, with 15 bases sitting between them. The CDR3 totals 13 residues. CDR3 loop: CASSFRQPDGQYF. The DNA for the CDR3 is TGTGCCAGCAGCTTCCGACAGCCGGATGGGCAGTACTTC.

The chain joins TRBV10-1 to TRBJ2-3; 7 nucleotides align to TRBD1. The CDR3 runs to 14 residues. CDR1 is WNHNN, CDR2 SYGVQD, per germline (reference sequence). V lost 6 bases to trimming and J lost 4 bases; unmatched junction nucleotides: 7. CDR3 protein: CASRPDRPADTQYF. The CDR3, as DNA: TGCGCCAGCAGACCGGACAGGCCTGCAGATACGCAGTATTTT.